Below, 26 T cell receptor beta chains from the same sample are listed, as sequenced in a study of blood T cell repertoires in COVID-19. TCRdb's copy holds only in-frame clones and misses some; the assay was immunoSEQ multiplex PCR. The table records some 160,000 clones, under 90% of them present only once. Input material: PBMCs or T cells enriched from blood (not recorded which). Receptors were obtained from a woman aged 50 to 65 who had recovered from COVID-19.

CDR3 region: CASSQVTVNYNSPLHF. CDR3 DNA: TGTGCCAGCAGCCAAGTTACGGTGAACTATAATTCACCCCTCCACTTT. The chain recombines TRBV3-1 (or the pseudogene TRBV3-2) with TRBJ1-6, with unresolved D. The V gene's germline CDR1 is LGHDT and CDR2 YNNKEL (reference sequence). The CDR3 sequence is 16 residues long. Trimming shortened V by 1 base and J by 3 bases, and 10 bases separated the two germline ends.

This clone was recorded once. V usage is TRBV19 and J usage is TRBJ2-7; 7 bases are shared with TRBD1. V lost 6 bases to trimming and J lost 3 bases; unmatched junction nucleotides: 8. Germline CDR1 is LNHDA and CDR2 is SQIVND (reference sequence). CDR3 length equals 14 residues. CDR3 DNA: TGTGCCAGTAGCTACGGACAGGTGGGCTACGAGCAGTACTTC. It encodes CASSYGQVGYEQYF.

The genes are TRBV28 and TRBJ2-1; 14 bases are a match to TRBD2. V shed 8 bases and J 2 bases; nucleotides not matched to a gene: 8. Germline V CDR1 and CDR2: MDHEN, SYDVKM. This CDR3 has 17 amino acids. The CDR3 bases are TGTGCCAGCGGGACTAGCGGGAGAGAGGGGGCCTACAATGAGCAGTTCTTC. Its translation: CASGTSGREGAYNEQFF. Full variable domain (missing parts from reference TRBV28 and TRBJ2-1): DVKVTQSSRYLVKRTGEKVFLECVQDMDHENMFWYRQDPGLGLRLIYFSYDVKMKEKGDIPEGYSVSREKKERFSLILESASTNQTSMYLCASGTSGREGAYNEQFFGPGTRLTVL.

This chain links TRBV15 with TRBJ2-1, with a possible D match to TRBD1 (5 bases). The CDR3 length is 15 residues. Germline CDR1 and CDR2: LNHNV and YYDKDF (reference sequence). With 0 bases removed from V and 2 bases from J, the gap between germline ends came to 8 bases. This CDR3 is CATSRETAPYNEQFF. As DNA, the CDR3 is TGTGCCACCAGCAGAGAGACAGCCCCCTACAATGAGCAGTTCTTC.

The chain employs TRBV2 and TRBJ2-7, with D uncertain. Trimming stripped 4 bases from V and 3 bases from J, with 4 bases between. CDR1 is SNHLY and CDR2 is FYNNEI in the germline V gene. The CDR3 is made up of 11 amino acids. The CDR3 is CASSVSYEQYF. In DNA, the CDR3 is TGTGCCAGCAGTGTGAGCTACGAGCAGTACTTC.

The genes are TRBV19 and TRBJ2-5, with D possibly being TRBD2 (6 bases). The CDR3 is made up of 14 amino acids. Trimming took off 4 bases at V and 5 bases at J, with 14 bases between the two ends. CDR1 is LNHDA and CDR2 is SQIVND in the germline V gene (reference sequence). The CDR3 coding sequence is TGTGCCAGTAGTACGGGACTTCGGGGGGAGACCCAGTACTTC. It encodes CASSTGLRGETQYF.

This clone was seen a single time. This chain uses TRBV19 with TRBJ1-1, with TRBD1 identical over 7 bases. V lost 2 bases, J lost 0 bases, and 9 bases stayed unmatched. This CDR3 comprises 17 residues. Germline V lookup: CDR1 LNHDA, CDR2 SQIVND (reference sequence). The CDR3, as DNA: TGTGCCAGTAGTATAAGTCCCGGGACAGTATTGAACACTGAAGCTTTCTTT. Protein product: CASSISPGTVLNTEAFF.

The chain combines TRBV19 with TRBJ1-5; no definite D call. The V gene's germline CDR1 is LNHDA and CDR2 SQIVND (reference sequence). CDR3 length: 12 residues. V dropped 4 bases and J dropped 7 bases, with 8 bases sitting between them. CDR3: CASSKIQQPQHF. Here the CDR3 DNA reads TGTGCCAGTAGTAAAATACAACAGCCCCAGCATTTT.

Only a few counts were recorded for this clone. The chain carries TRBV4-1 and TRBJ1-2, with D maybe TRBD1 (5 bases). V lost 1 base and J lost 1, with 13 bases in between. The CDR3 loop spans 16 amino acids. The germline V gene has CDR1 MGHRA and CDR2 YSYEKL. The CDR3 region is CASSQGGKGNNYGYTF. The DNA of the CDR3 is TGCGCCAGCAGCCAAGGAGGAAAGGGGAATAACTATGGCTACACCTTC.

The chain carries TRBV7-3 and TRBJ1-3; D remains ambiguous. The V end was cut by 2 bases, the J end by 0 bases, with 11 bases between. Looked up from germline, CDR1 is SGHTA and CDR2 is FQGTGA. The CDR3 spans 16 residues. In DNA form, the CDR3 reads TGTGCCAGCAGCTTACACAGCCCAGCCTCTGGAAACACCATATATTTT. Translating gives CASSLHSPASGNTIYF.

The chain combines TRBV15 with TRBJ2-2; D ambiguous. The CDR3 consists of 15 residues. Between the trimmed V and J ends, which lost 3 bases and 5 bases, there was a span of 13 bases. CDR1 and CDR2 from the germline V gene are LNHNV and YYDKDF (reference sequence). CDR3 nucleotides: TGTGCCACCAGCAGCCCCTCAGGTGAAACCGGGGAGCTGTTTTTT. It translates to CATSSPSGETGELFF. Supplemented by reference TRBV15 and TRBJ2-2, the full variable domain reads DAMVIQNPRYQVTQFGKPVTLSCSQTLNHNVMYWYQQKSSQAPKLLFHYYDKDFNNEADTPDNFQSRRPNTSFCFLDIRSPGLGDTAMYLCATSSPSGETGELFFGEGSRLTVL.

This chain joins TRBV19 and TRBJ1-2; perhaps TRBD1 as D (6 bases). Per germline, CDR1 LNHDA and CDR2 SQIVND (reference sequence). Trimming shortened V by 9 bases and J by 4 bases, and 21 bases separated the two germline ends. This CDR3 has 15 residues. This CDR3 is CASTRRTVDFYGYTF. DNA of the CDR3: TGTGCCAGCACCCGTCGGACAGTCGATTTCTATGGCTACACCTTC.

V and J are TRBV7-2 and TRBJ2-1; maybe TRBD2 (5 bases). The CDR3 sequence is 13 residues long. Trimming pared 3 bases from V and 9 bases from J, leaving 12 bases between. Germline assignment: CDR1 SGHTA and CDR2 FQGNSA. The CDR3 sequence: CASSFLRVGEQFF. In DNA form, the CDR3 reads TGTGCCAGCAGCTTTTTGAGGGTTGGTGAGCAGTTCTTC.

The genes are TRBV6-2 or TRBV6-3 and TRBJ2-1, with TRBD2 as a possible D gene (6 bases). The germline V gene encodes CDR1 MNHEY and CDR2 SVGEGT. V was cut by 3 bases and J by 6 bases, with 21 bases left in between. The CDR3 consists of 17 residues. The CDR3 DNA follows: TGTGCCAGCAGTTATTTCCCCCGGGGGTATCAGGGCAATGAGCAGTTCTTC. Translation: CASSYFPRGYQGNEQFF.

This clone was observed a single time. The chain combines TRBV7-2 with TRBJ2-1; TRBD2 aligns across 12 bases. Germline V gene sequence: CDR1 SGHTA, CDR2 FQGNSA. CDR3 length: 16 residues. V lost 4 bases, J lost 5 bases, and 6 bases stayed unmatched. CDR3 sequence (DNA): TGTGCCAGCAGCTCCCGGACTAGCGGGGCCCACAATGAGCAGTTCTTC. It translates to CASSSRTSGAHNEQFF.

The chain employs TRBV28 and TRBJ2-3; 9 bases line up with TRBD2. The ends lost 4 bases at V and 2 bases at J; junction bases unmatched: 4. The CDR3 is 15 amino acids. In germline, CDR1 is MDHEN, CDR2 SYDVKM. The CDR3 region has the DNA TGTGCCAGCAGTTCTAGCGGGATCAACACAGATACGCAGTATTTT. This gives the protein CASSSSGINTDTQYF. Combining the CDR3 with reference TRBV28 and TRBJ2-3 gives the whole variable domain DVKVTQSSRYLVKRTGEKVFLECVQDMDHENMFWYRQDPGLGLRLIYFSYDVKMKEKGDIPEGYSVSREKKERFSLILESASTNQTSMYLCASSSSGINTDTQYFGPGTRLTVL.

The chain recombines TRBV24-1 with TRBJ2-3; 8 positions match TRBD2. The CDR3 totals 16 residues. Germline assignment: CDR1 KGHDR and CDR2 SFDVKD. V gave up 2 bases and J gave up 5 bases; unmatched junction bases: 8. The CDR3 reads CATSDSRGGHRDTQYF. The DNA of the CDR3 is TGTGCCACCAGTGATTCCCGGGGGGGGCATAGAGATACGCAGTATTTT.

This chain links TRBV28 with TRBJ2-7, with a tentative D call TRBD2 (6 bases). Germline lookup yields CDR1 MDHEN and CDR2 SYDVKM. V was shortened by 5 bases and J by 4 bases, with 21 bases between the two germline ends. The CDR3 covers 16 residues. The CDR3 loop is CASSPVIAESAYEQYF. The CDR3 nucleotides read TGTGCCAGCAGTCCCGTTATAGCGGAATCCGCTTACGAGCAGTACTTC.

This sequence joins TRBV28 and TRBJ2-7, with a weak D call TRBD1 (7 bases). Germline lookup yields CDR1 MDHEN and CDR2 SYDVKM. The V and J ends lost 2 bases and 0 bases respectively, with 11 bases between them. The CDR3 is 15 residues long. This CDR3 is CASSLQGGFSYEQYF. Written as DNA, the CDR3 is TGTGCCAGCAGTTTACAGGGGGGTTTCTCCTACGAGCAGTACTTC.

The CDR3 reads CASSRIPPQVDSGANVLTF. In DNA, the CDR3 is TGTGCCAGCAGCCGCATCCCCCCACAGGTAGACTCTGGGGCCAACGTCCTGACTTTC. This chain uses TRBV7-9 with TRBJ2-6, with TRBD1 as a possible D gene (5 bases). Looked up from germline, CDR1 is SEHNR and CDR2 is FQNEAQ (reference sequence). The CDR3 is 19 amino acids. Trimming shortened V by 5 bases and J by 0 bases, and 20 bases separated the two germline ends.

This clone was counted only a few times. This rearrangement joins TRBV7-2 to TRBJ1-1; no firm D call. The CDR3 contains 12 residues. Germline V gives CDR1 SGHTA, CDR2 FQGNSA. The germline V and J ends were trimmed by 1 base and 11 bases, with 11 bases remaining between them. The CDR3 region has the DNA TGTGCCAGCAGCTTAGAATCCGGAGGCGCTTTCTTT. It translates to CASSLESGGAFF.

The chain carries TRBV6-5 and TRBJ2-2; 12 bases line up with TRBD1. The V and J ends lost 6 bases and 5 bases, in that order; junction bases with no gene match: 4. Germline V lookup: CDR1 MNHEY, CDR2 SVGAGI. This CDR3 has 15 residues. The CDR3 is CASRGTGGLTGELFF. The CDR3 DNA follows: TGTGCCAGCAGGGGGACAGGGGGCTTGACCGGGGAGCTGTTTTTT.

A few counts support this clone. The CDR3 protein is CASSPPSGETQYF. CDR3 sequence (DNA): TGTGCCAGCTCACCCCCTAGCGGAGAGACCCAGTACTTC. This chain joins TRBV18 and TRBJ2-5; 7 bases line up with TRBD2. Trimming at V came to 3 bases and at J to 4 bases, leaving 2 bases not matched to a gene. CDR1 and CDR2 from the germline V gene are KGHSH and LQKENI. The CDR3 spans 13 residues.

Only a few counts were recorded for this clone. The J gene is TRBJ2-3, the V gene TRBV29-1; a weak D match, TRBD1 (6 bases). The CDR3 is made up of 15 amino acids. Trimming left V 0 bases short and J 2 bases short, with 12 bases between. Germline CDR1 reads SQVTM; CDR2 reads ANQGSEA. Written as DNA, the CDR3 is TGCAGCGTTGAAGACGGCAGGGGACACACAGATACGCAGTATTTT. This translates into CSVEDGRGHTDTQYF.

The chain links TRBV19 to TRBJ1-2, with TRBD1 identical over 7 bases. From germline, CDR1 is LNHDA and CDR2 SQIVND (reference sequence). The V and J ends lost 6 bases and 0 bases, in that order; junction bases with no gene match: 7. The CDR3 contains 15 residues. CDR3 residues: CASSLDRAPNYGYTF. The CDR3 coding sequence is TGTGCCAGTAGCCTCGACAGGGCTCCTAACTATGGCTACACCTTC.

This clone showed up just once. This chain joins TRBV2 and TRBJ1-1, with D perhaps matching TRBD1 (6 bases). Germline-derived CDR1 and CDR2 are SNHLY and FYNNEI. The CDR3 covers 11 residues. CDR3: CVPQGNTEAFF. Here the CDR3 DNA reads TGTGTCCCACAGGGGAACACTGAAGCTTTCTTT.